This T cell receptor beta chain was recovered during a study of blood T cell repertoires in COVID-19. Study details: The origin of the acute and convalescent COVID-19 samples was the United States, Italy and Spain. Nucleic acid was either cDNA or gDNA, and it came from T cells, B-cell-depleted T cells, or PBMCs.

Per germline, CDR1 MNHEY and CDR2 SMNVEV (reference sequence). Unmatched junction bases numbered 6, after V lost 3 bases and J lost 4 bases. CDR3 length: 14 amino acids. The count of this clone is one. Original analysis: Reference gene primer amplification gave estimated nucleated cell counts. Profiled with immunoSEQ multiplex PCR; TCRdb holds only in-frame clones, not every one. V, J and clone size reflect that table, while D and trimming were determined from the DNA. In the table there are around 65,000 clones, approximately 86% of which are singletons. The sequence was obtained from a man older than 75 with active COVID-19. What was sequenced was peripheral blood. The chain combines TRBV27 with TRBJ2-7, with TRBD1 identical over 7 bases. The CDR3 nucleotides read TGTGCCAGCAGTTTTTCGGGACAGATGTACGAGCAGTACTTC. Protein sequence: CASSFSGQMYEQYF.